The present T cell receptor beta chain was sequenced within a study of OX40 agonist ivuxolimab in advanced cancers. In terms of the full investigation: The costimulatory receptor OX40 (CD134) was targeted by ivuxolimab, a fully human IgG2 agonistic monoclonal antibody. Intravenous ivuxolimab was administered to patients every 2 weeks at six dose levels: 0.01, 0.1, 0.3, 1.5, 3 and 10 mg/kg. The purpose of peripheral TCRbeta sequencing was to test whether ivuxolimab changed TCR sequence diversity and led to clonal T-cell expansion. The paper describes the monotherapy dose-escalation part (N of about 54 patients) of the phase I trial of ivuxolimab. A male proportion of about 79% and a mean age of approximately 60 years, ranging from roughly 23 to 90, were recorded for the dose-escalation cohort. Prior anti-PD-1, anti-PD-L1 or anti-CTLA-4 therapy was permitted, and checkpoint inhibitors had been received by about 37% of dose-escalation patients. Of the roughly 53 patients in dose escalation, some 20 had hepatocellular carcinoma, some 15 had melanoma, 9 had renal cell carcinoma and 9 had head and neck cancer. Partial responses occurred in three dose-escalation patients: two with cutaneous melanoma and one with hepatocellular carcinoma. General conclusions and limits of the study: In partial responders in the 0.1-3.0 mg/kg groups, normalized peripheral clonal expansion was found to be among the lowest, especially among CD8+ T cells. After ivuxolimab, expanded clones were on average more numerous among CD8+ T cells than among CD4+ T cells. Low levels of normalized T-cell clonal expansion were also shown by some nonresponding patients. At doses from 0.1 to 3.0 mg/kg, clonal expansion was seen in both CD4+ and CD8+ blood T cells between baseline and week 6. Which antigens the clonally expanded peripheral T cells were specific for was not determined.

For sequencing of the TCRbeta CDR3 region, genomic DNA was extracted from the sorted cells. The immunoSEQ Assay was used to sequence the TCRbeta CDR3 regions. Not all clones reach the TCRdb copy of this immuneACCESS table, which keeps in-frame sequences only. Checked studies attribute under half of the gap to unresolved V genes and leave the rest unexplained. The sample table records approximately 48,000 clones; roughly 80% of these occur just once. The ten largest clones capture 3.9% of the sample. Patients with a history of autoimmune disease or receiving systemic immunosuppression were excluded from the trial. Peripheral blood for TCR sequencing was collected from all dose cohorts at baseline, on cycle 4 day 1, and on cycle 7 day 1. Samples were obtained from an open-label, multicenter, first-in-human phase I dose-escalation trial of ivuxolimab. Adults with locally advanced or metastatic melanoma, renal cell carcinoma, hepatocellular carcinoma or head and neck squamous cell carcinoma were enrolled in the trial. Before TCR sequencing, CD4+ T cells and CD8+ T cells were sorted from peripheral blood as separate populations.

On this clone: What this receptor recognizes is not known. Base qualities are not recorded, but no much larger clone differs from it by a single base.

V is cut by 5 bases and J by 0 bases, and the space between the germline ends is 13 bases. The CDR3, from cysteine to phenylalanine, totals 16 residues. Here the CDR3 DNA is all that survives: 48 bases in frame from base 1. The CDR1 and CDR2 encoded by the germline V gene (reference sequence) are LNHDA and SQIVND. The sequence joins TRBV19 to TRBJ1-4, with the D gene too uncertain to name. Specimen: CD4+ or CD8+ T cells sorted from blood, collected in a trial of the OX40 agonist ivuxolimab. The TCR comes from an adult with an advanced solid tumor such as melanoma, head and neck, liver or kidney cancer. This receptor has the CDR3 CASSPARLATNEKLFF. The nucleotides are TGTGCCAGTAGTCCGGCCAGGCTTGCAACTAATGAAAAACTGTTTTTT.